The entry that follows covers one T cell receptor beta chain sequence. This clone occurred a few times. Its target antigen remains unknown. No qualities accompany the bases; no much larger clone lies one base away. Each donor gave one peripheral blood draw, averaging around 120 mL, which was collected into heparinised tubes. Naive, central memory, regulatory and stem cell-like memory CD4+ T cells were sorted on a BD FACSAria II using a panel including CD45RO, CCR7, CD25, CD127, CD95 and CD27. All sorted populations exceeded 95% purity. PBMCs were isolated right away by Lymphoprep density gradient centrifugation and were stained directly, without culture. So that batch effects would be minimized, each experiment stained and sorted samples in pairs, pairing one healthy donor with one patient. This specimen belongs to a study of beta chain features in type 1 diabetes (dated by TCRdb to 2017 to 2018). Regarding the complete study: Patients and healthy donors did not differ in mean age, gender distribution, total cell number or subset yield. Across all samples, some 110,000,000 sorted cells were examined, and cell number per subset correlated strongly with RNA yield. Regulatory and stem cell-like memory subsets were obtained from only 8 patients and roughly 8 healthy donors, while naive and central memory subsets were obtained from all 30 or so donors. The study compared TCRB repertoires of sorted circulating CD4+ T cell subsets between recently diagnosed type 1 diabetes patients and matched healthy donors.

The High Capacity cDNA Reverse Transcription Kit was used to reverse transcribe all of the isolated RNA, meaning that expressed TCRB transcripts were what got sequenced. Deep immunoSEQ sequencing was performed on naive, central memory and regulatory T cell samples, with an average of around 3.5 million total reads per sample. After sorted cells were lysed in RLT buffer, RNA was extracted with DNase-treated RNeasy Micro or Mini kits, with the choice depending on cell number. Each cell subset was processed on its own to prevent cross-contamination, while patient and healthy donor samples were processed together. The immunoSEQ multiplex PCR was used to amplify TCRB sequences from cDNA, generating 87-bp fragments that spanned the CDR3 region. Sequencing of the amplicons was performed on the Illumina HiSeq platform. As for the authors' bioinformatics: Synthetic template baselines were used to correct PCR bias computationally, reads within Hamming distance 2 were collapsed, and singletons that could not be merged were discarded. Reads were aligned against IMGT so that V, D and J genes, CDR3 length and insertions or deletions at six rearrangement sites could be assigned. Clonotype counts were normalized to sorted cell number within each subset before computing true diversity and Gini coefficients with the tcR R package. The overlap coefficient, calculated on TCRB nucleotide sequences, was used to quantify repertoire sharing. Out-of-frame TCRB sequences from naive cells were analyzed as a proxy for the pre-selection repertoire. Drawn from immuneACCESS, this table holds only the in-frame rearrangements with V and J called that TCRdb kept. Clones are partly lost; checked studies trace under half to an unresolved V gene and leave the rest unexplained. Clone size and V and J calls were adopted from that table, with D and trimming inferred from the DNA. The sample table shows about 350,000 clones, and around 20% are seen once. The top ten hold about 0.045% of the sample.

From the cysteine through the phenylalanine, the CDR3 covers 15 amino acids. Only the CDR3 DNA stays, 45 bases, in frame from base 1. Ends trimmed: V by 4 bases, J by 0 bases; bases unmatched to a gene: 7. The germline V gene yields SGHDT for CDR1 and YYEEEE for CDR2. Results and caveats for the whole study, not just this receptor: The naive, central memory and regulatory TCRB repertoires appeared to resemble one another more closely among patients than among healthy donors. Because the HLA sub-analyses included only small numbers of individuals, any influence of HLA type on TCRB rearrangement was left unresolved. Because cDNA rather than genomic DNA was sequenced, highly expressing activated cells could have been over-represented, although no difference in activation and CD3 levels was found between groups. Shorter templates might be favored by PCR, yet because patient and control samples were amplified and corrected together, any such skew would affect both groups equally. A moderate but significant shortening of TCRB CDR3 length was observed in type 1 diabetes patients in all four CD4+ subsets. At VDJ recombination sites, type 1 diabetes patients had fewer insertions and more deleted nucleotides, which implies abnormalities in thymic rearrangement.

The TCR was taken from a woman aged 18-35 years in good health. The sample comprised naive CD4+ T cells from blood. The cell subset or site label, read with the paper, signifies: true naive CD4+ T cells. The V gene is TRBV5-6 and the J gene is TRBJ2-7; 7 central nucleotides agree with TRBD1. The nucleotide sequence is TGTGCCAGCAGCAACAGGGGCCGGACCTCCTACGAGCAGTACTTC. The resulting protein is CASSNRGRTSYEQYF. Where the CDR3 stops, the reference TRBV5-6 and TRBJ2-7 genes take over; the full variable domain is DAGVTQSPTHLIKTRGQQVTLRCSPKSGHDTVSWYQQALGQGPQFIFQYYEEEERQRGNFPDRFSGHQFPNYSSELNVNALLLGDSALYLCASSNRGRTSYEQYFGPGTRLTVT.